This TCR beta chain was captured by sequencing in a study of cytomegalovirus exposure and HLA in healthy donors. Study-level points and caveats: TCR beta sequences numbering over 15,000 were associated with HLA alleles at 0.05 false discovery rate in a later analysis. Published work reported that the classifier diagnosed cytomegalovirus status with high specificity and sensitivity.

CDR3 length: 18 residues. Per the germline V gene, CDR1 is SGDLS and CDR2 is YYNGEE. The V gene lost 4 bases and the J gene lost 0 bases, with 20 bases spanning the gap. Amplification used 60 Vbeta primers and 13 Jbeta primers. The protocol was immunoSEQ multiplex PCR, while the TCRdb copy is restricted to in-frame clones and leaves out a portion. The data contain about 190,000 clones, 85% of them singletons. With respect to this clone: Its antigen remains unidentified.

Sequencing input: PBMCs. The TCR sequence derives from a boy younger than 10 in good health and CMV-seronegative. This sequence joins TRBV9 and TRBJ1-3; D possibly corresponds to TRBD1 (6 bases). CDR3 DNA sequence: TGTGCCAGCAGCTCCCGGGAGGGGGGGCTAAGCTCTGGAAACACCATATATTTT. It codes for CASSSREGGLSSGNTIYF. Complete variable domain (other parts from reference TRBV9 and TRBJ1-3): DSGVTQTPKHLITATGQRVTLRCSPRSGDLSVYWYQQSLDQGLQFLIQYYNGEERAKGNILERFSAQQFPDLHSELNLSSLELGDSALYFCASSSREGGLSSGNTIYFGEGSWLTVV.